These 23 T cell receptor beta chains originate from one sample sequenced in a study of breast tumors, draining lymph nodes, adjacent tissues. TCRdb used MiXCR to reprocess the multiplex PCR reads, holding one entry per CDR3 protein. The sample gives 45,000 to 60,000 distinct CDR3 sequences, 23% of which show up once; 8% is in the top ten. Sequencing was done on a sample of breast tumor tissue. These receptors were taken from a female donor with breast cancer. Some clones in this sample may be carry-over from other donors' samples.

This clonotype was found many times. This chain connects TRBV9 to TRBJ2-7; 10 bases are shared with TRBD1. Germline values: CDR1 SGDLS, CDR2 YYNGEE. The CDR3 length is 15 residues. V dropped 3 bases and J dropped 2; count of bases not matched to a gene: 5. Written as DNA, the CDR3 is TGTGCCAGCAGCGGGGGACAGGGGCTCCCCTACGAGCAGTACTTC. This encodes CASSGGQGLPYEQYF. Filled out from reference TRBV9 and TRBJ2-7, the complete variable domain reads DSGVTQTPKHLITATGQRVTLRCSPRSGDLSVYWYQQSLDQGLQFLIQYYNGEERAKGNILERFSAQQFPDLHSELNLSSLELGDSALYFCASSGGQGLPYEQYFGPGTRLTVT.

This clonotype was found many times. The J gene is TRBJ2-7, the V gene TRBV14, with D perhaps assigned TRBD1 or TRBD2 (6 bases each). The V and J ends lost 1 base and 0 bases respectively, with 22 bases between them. Germline CDR1 is SGHDN and CDR2 is FVKESK. The CDR3 runs to 19 residues. In DNA form, the CDR3 reads TGTGCCAGCAGCCAAGTGAGGGACACACCAGGGACTTACTCCTACGAGCAGTACTTC. Amino acids: CASSQVRDTPGTYSYEQYF.

Ten or more counts support this clonotype. The chain links TRBV4-1 to TRBJ1-2, with TRBD1 matching over 8 bases. J was trimmed by 2 bases and V by 3 bases; bases with no gene match: 14. The CDR3 is made up of 18 amino acids. Per germline, CDR1 MGHRA and CDR2 YSYEKL. Here the CDR3 reads CASSQETTGTGRNYGYTF. For the CDR3, the DNA is TGCGCCAGCAGCCAGGAAACAACCGGGACAGGAAGAAACTATGGCTACACCTTC.

This clonotype occurred many times. The chain links TRBV5-4 to TRBJ2-5; no reliable D call. Looked up from germline, CDR1 is SGHNT and CDR2 is YYREEE (reference sequence). The CDR3 is 15 amino acids. With 1 base removed from V and 5 bases from J, the gap between germline ends came to 15 bases. In DNA, the CDR3 is TGTGCCAGCAGCTTGAAGAGTGGGGATTCGGAGACCCAGTACTTC. It specifies CASSLKSGDSETQYF.

This clonotype was detected many times. The chain carries TRBV25-1 and TRBJ1-2, with TRBD1 matching 7 bases. Per germline, CDR1 MGHDK and CDR2 SYGVNS. J gave up 7 bases and V 8 bases, and 10 bases lay outside the gene matches. The CDR3 contains 13 residues. The CDR3 DNA sequence: TGTGCCAGCGTCCAGACAGGGTTAGGTGGCTACACCTTC. This gives the protein CASVQTGLGGYTF.

This clonotype was recorded a few times. The chain is built from TRBV6-2 or TRBV6-3 and TRBJ1-4; D remains ambiguous. The CDR3 length is 11 residues. V was trimmed by 8 bases and J by 3 bases, leaving 4 bases between them. Germline values: CDR1 MNHEY, CDR2 SVGEGT. This CDR3 is CASSSNEKLFF. In DNA form, the CDR3 reads TGTGCCAGCTCTTCTAATGAAAAACTGTTTTTT.

This clonotype came up many times. This chain links TRBV29-1 with TRBJ2-3, with TRBD2 matching 9 bases. The CDR3 length is 18 residues. The V and J ends lost 0 bases and 6 bases, in that order; junction bases with no gene match: 16. The V gene's germline CDR1 is SQVTM and CDR2 ANQGSEA. The CDR3 spells CSVEDLTWGGGVGDTQYF. In nucleotides, the CDR3 is TGCAGCGTTGAAGATCTGACTTGGGGCGGGGGGGTAGGGGATACGCAGTATTTT.

This clonotype came up many times. The CDR3 DNA reads TGTGCCACCTCTAGGATGGTTAGCAATCAGCCCCAGCATTTT. Amino acid sequence: CATSRMVSNQPQHF. The chain employs TRBV19 and TRBJ1-5; no reliable D call. This CDR3 region has 14 residues. Trimming cost V 10 bases and J 0 bases, with 13 bases left between them. From germline, CDR1 is LNHDA and CDR2 SQIVND (reference sequence).

This clonotype has a count of ten or more. The chain has TRBV24-1 and TRBJ2-1, with TRBD2 matching 15 bases. J lost 5 bases, V lost 5 bases, and 3 bases had no gene match. CDR3 length: 16 residues. CDR1 and CDR2 from the germline V gene are KGHDR and SFDVKD. CDR3 sequence: CATSGGTSGGNNEQFF. The CDR3 DNA is TGTGCCACCAGTGGCGGGACTAGCGGGGGGAACAATGAGCAGTTCTTC.

The chain recombines TRBV20-1 with TRBJ1-1; D unresolved. CDR1 is DFQATT, CDR2 SNEGSKA, per germline (reference sequence). This CDR3 is built from 13 residues. V dropped 1 base and J dropped 0 bases, with 6 bases sitting between them. CDR3 sequence: CSARVWMNTEAFF. The CDR3 DNA is TGCAGTGCTAGAGTATGGATGAACACTGAAGCTTTCTTT.

Concerning this clonotype: This could be a read error, since a much larger clone is one nucleotide away. The chain links TRBV2 to TRBJ2-5; 11 nucleotides match TRBD1. CDR1 SNHLY and CDR2 FYNNEI come from the germline V gene. V was clipped by 6 bases and J by 4 bases; unmatched bases: 10. The CDR3 has 16 residues. CDR3 protein: CASRVGTGGRAETQYF. The CDR3 DNA is TGTGCCAGCAGAGTTGGGACAGGGGGGAGGGCAGAGACCCAGTACTTC.

This chain joins TRBV6-6 and TRBJ2-1; maybe TRBD2 (6 bases). Germline V gives CDR1 MNHNY, CDR2 SVGAGI (reference sequence). With 2 bases removed from V and 3 bases from J, the gap between germline ends came to 14 bases. CDR3 length: 16 residues. The CDR3 DNA reads TGTGCCAGCAGTTACGGAAAGACGGACTACTACAATGAGCAGTTCTTC. As protein: CASSYGKTDYYNEQFF.

This clonotype has at least ten counts. The V gene is TRBV6-5, the J gene TRBJ1-2; D is undetermined. Germline V gene sequence: CDR1 MNHEY, CDR2 SVGAGI. V was cut by 0 bases and J by 1 base, with 15 bases left in between. The length of the CDR3 is 17 residues. The CDR3 sequence is CASSYSRRITNNYGYTF. CDR3 coding DNA: TGTGCCAGCAGTTACTCCCGACGGATTACCAATAACTATGGCTACACCTTC.

The chain employs TRBV5-6 and TRBJ1-1; perhaps TRBD1 as D (5 bases). The CDR3 runs to 13 residues. The germline gives CDR1 SGHDT, CDR2 YYEEEE. V was pared by 4 bases and J by 6 bases, with 13 bases between. CDR3 nucleotides: TGTGCCAGCAGCCGATTGAAGACAGCTGAAGCTTTCTTT. It codes for CASSRLKTAEAFF.

The V and J genes are TRBV11-2 and TRBJ2-1; no clear D gene. CDR1 and CDR2 (germline): SGHAT, FQNNGV. Trimming cost V 4 bases and J 0 bases, with 13 bases left between them. The length of the CDR3 is 16 residues. DNA for the CDR3: TGTGCCAGCAGCTCCAGACTGGACCGCTCCTACAATGAGCAGTTCTTC. Its translation: CASSSRLDRSYNEQFF.

In this sample, this clonotype turned up a few times. This chain uses TRBV5-1 with TRBJ2-4; TRBD1 matches at 8 bases. Germline-derived CDR1 and CDR2 are SGHRS and YFSETQ. The ends lost 4 bases at V and 6 bases at J; junction bases unmatched: 6. This CDR3 contains 14 residues. CDR3 loop: CASSPGTGGNIQYF. Written as DNA, the CDR3 is TGCGCCAGCAGCCCAGGTACAGGGGGAAACATTCAGTACTTC.

In regard to this clonotype: A clone one base away is much larger, so this may be a read error. The chain combines TRBV5-4 with TRBJ2-2; 10 bases map to TRBD1. The V and J ends lost 3 bases and 8 bases, in that order; junction bases with no gene match: 4. From germline, CDR1 is SGHNT and CDR2 YYREEE (reference sequence). CDR3 length: 14 residues. Here the CDR3 DNA reads TGTGCCAGCAGCTGGGACAGGGGAGAAGGGGAGCTGTTTTTT. Protein: CASSWDRGEGELFF. Complete variable domain (other parts from reference TRBV5-4 and TRBJ2-2): ETGVTQSPTHLIKTRGQQVTLRCSSQSGHNTVSWYQQALGQGPQFIFQYYREEENGRGNFPPRFSGLQFPNYSSELNVNALELDDSALYLCASSWDRGEGELFFGEGSRLTVL.

On this clonotype: This clone may be a read error of a much larger clone one base away. The genes are TRBV2 and TRBJ2-1; the D is unclear. The germline gives CDR1 SNHLY, CDR2 FYNNEI. CDR3 length: 15 residues. In DNA form, the CDR3 reads TGTGCCTGCAGTGAAGGAGCGTGGGCCTACAATGAGCAGTTCTTC. Translated, it gives CACSEGAWAYNEQFF.

The sample holds many counts of this clonotype. The rearrangement joins TRBV18 to TRBJ1-6, with D uncertain. Per the germline V gene, CDR1 is KGHSH and CDR2 is LQKENI. V lost 2 bases and J lost 7, with 12 bases in between. This CDR3 contains 15 residues. This chain's CDR3 is CASSPNAGGNSPLHF. DNA of the CDR3: TGTGCCAGCTCACCAAACGCAGGAGGGAATTCACCCCTCCACTTT.

Many counts were recorded for this clonotype. V gene TRBV12-5 combines with J gene TRBJ2-3, with D hard to call. This CDR3 contains 12 residues. Germline loops: CDR1 LGHNT, CDR2 FRNRAP. V lost 0 bases, J lost 6 bases, and 4 bases lay in between. The CDR3 DNA sequence: TGTGCTAGTGGTTTGGTTGGGGATACGCAGTATTTT. Its protein product is CASGLVGDTQYF.

This clonotype was recorded many times. This chain connects TRBV12-3 or TRBV12-4 to TRBJ2-3; D remains ambiguous. This CDR3 is built from 15 residues. Trimming took 2 bases from V and 1 from J, leaving 10 bases between them. The CDR3 DNA reads TGTGCCAGCAGTTTAAGAACGTGGGGCACAGATACGCAGTATTTT. Protein sequence: CASSLRTWGTDTQYF.

This clonotype occurred many times. This sequence joins TRBV9 and TRBJ1-6; D not resolved. This CDR3 has 12 amino acids. V lost 0 bases and J lost 10, with 5 bases in between. The germline CDR1 and CDR2 sequences are SGDLS and YYNGEE. DNA for the CDR3: TGTGCCAGCAGCGTAGAGGCCTCACCCCTCCACTTT. Amino acids: CASSVEASPLHF. Together with reference TRBV9 and TRBJ1-6, the CDR3 gives the full variable domain: DSGVTQTPKHLITATGQRVTLRCSPRSGDLSVYWYQQSLDQGLQFLIQYYNGEERAKGNILERFSAQQFPDLHSELNLSSLELGDSALYFCASSVEASPLHFGNGTRLTVT.

In this sample, this clonotype is medium-sized. The chain has TRBV20-1 and TRBJ1-6; no clear D gene. The CDR3 sequence is 14 residues long. The germline V gene encodes CDR1 DFQATT and CDR2 SNEGSKA (reference sequence). V gave up 1 base and J gave up 8 bases, with 12 bases separating them. The CDR3 DNA follows: TGCAGTGCTAGAGCCGGGCCAAGGGATTCACCCCTCCACTTT. Translating it yields CSARAGPRDSPLHF.